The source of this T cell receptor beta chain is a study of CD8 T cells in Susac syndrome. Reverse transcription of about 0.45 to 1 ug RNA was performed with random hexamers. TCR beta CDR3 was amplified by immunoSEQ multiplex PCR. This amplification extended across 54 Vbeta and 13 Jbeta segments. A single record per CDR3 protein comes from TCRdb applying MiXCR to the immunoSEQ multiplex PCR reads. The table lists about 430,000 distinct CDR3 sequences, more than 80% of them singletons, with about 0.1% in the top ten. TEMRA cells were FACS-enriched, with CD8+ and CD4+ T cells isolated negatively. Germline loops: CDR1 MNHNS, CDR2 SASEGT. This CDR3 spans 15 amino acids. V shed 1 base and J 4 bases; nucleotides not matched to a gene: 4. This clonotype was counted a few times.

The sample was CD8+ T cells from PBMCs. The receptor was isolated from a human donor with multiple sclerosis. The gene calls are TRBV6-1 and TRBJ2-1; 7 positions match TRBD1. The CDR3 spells CASSEDRGYYNEQFF. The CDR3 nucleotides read TGTGCCAGCAGTGAAGACAGGGGTTATTACAATGAGCAGTTCTTC.